One and the same sample provided the 30 T cell receptor beta chains below, sequenced in a study of glioma-infiltrating T cells. TCR alpha and beta CDR3 regions were amplified from RNA using iRepertoire nested multiplex PCR. TCRdb reanalysed the multiplex PCR reads using MiXCR and keeps one entry per CDR3 protein. The sample lists around 130,000 distinct CDR3 sequences, 20% to 25% seen once, with roughly a quarter in the top ten. The sample was glioma tissue, nonneoplastic brain tissue, or PBMCs (not recorded which). These TCRs come from a human donor with low-grade glioma or glioblastoma, undergoing nonglioma brain surgery, or in good health (not recorded which).

This clonotype was observed at least ten times. The chain combines TRBV20-1 with TRBJ1-1; TRBD1 aligns across 7 bases. Trimming cost V 4 bases and J 11 bases; bases outside gene matches: 16. The CDR3 extends over 14 amino acids. The germline CDR1 and CDR2 sequences are DFQATT and SNEGSKA (reference sequence). This chain's CDR3 is CSATRTEMTGLAFF. The DNA for the CDR3 is TGCAGTGCTACCCGAACCGAGATGACAGGGCTGGCTTTCTTT.

The V and J genes are TRBV28 and TRBJ2-2, with 12 bases identical to TRBD2. Trimming took 5 bases from V and 0 from J; bases not matched to a gene: 10. This CDR3 is built from 19 residues. Germline CDR1 reads MDHEN; CDR2 reads SYDVKM. The CDR3 reads CASSAPAGTSGSNTGELFF. DNA for the CDR3: TGTGCCAGCAGTGCCCCTGCCGGGACTAGCGGGTCGAACACCGGGGAGCTGTTTTTT.

This clonotype turned up a few times. The CDR3 loop is CASSLARGGPYSNQPQHF. The CDR3 DNA is TGTGCCAGCAGCTTAGCAAGAGGGGGGCCCTATAGCAATCAGCCCCAGCATTTT. This rearrangement joins TRBV7-6 to TRBJ1-5; a possible D gene is TRBD1 (6 bases). This CDR3 has 18 residues. Between the trimmed V and J ends, which lost 0 bases and 0 bases, there was a span of 15 bases. CDR1 is SGHVS and CDR2 is FNYEAQ in the germline V gene.

This clonotype was counted a few times. The gene calls are TRBV19 and TRBJ1-5; D unresolved. Trimming left V 5 bases short and J 4 bases short, with 6 bases between. Germline V CDR1 and CDR2: LNHDA, SQIVND (reference sequence). This CDR3 region has 12 residues. CDR3 sequence (DNA): TGTGCCAGTAGTCTTATTAATCAGCCCCAGCATTTT. Its protein product is CASSLINQPQHF.

This clonotype was counted ten times or more. The chain recombines TRBV6-1 with TRBJ2-7; TRBD1 is a possible D gene (6 bases). Trimming stripped 6 bases from V and 2 bases from J, with 20 bases between. From germline, CDR1 is MNHNS and CDR2 SASEGT. This CDR3 spans 16 amino acids. CDR3 nucleotide sequence: TGTGCCAGCAGCAGAAACAGGGTCCCTTCCCCCTACGAGCAGTACGTC. Amino acids: CASSRNRVPSPYEQYV.

This clonotype turned up a few times. This chain connects TRBV5-1 to TRBJ2-7; D may be TRBD1 (6 bases). Germline loops: CDR1 SGHRS, CDR2 YFSETQ. Trimming cost V 3 bases and J 2 bases, with 12 bases left between them. The CDR3 runs 14 residues. Here the CDR3 DNA reads TGCGCCAGCAGCTCCGGACAGATCACCTACGAGCAGTACGTC. This encodes CASSSGQITYEQYV.

The chain employs TRBV6-5 and TRBJ2-1; 9 bases are a match to TRBD1. CDR3 size: 17 residues. Germline CDR1 MNHEY, CDR2 SVGAGI. Trimming removed 1 base from V and 4 bases from J; junction bases left unmatched: 8. The CDR3 sequence: CASSYYSGTGSYNEQFF. DNA for the CDR3: TGTGCCAGCAGTTACTACTCCGGGACAGGGAGTTACAATGAGCAGTTCTTC.

This clonotype was detected a few times. The CDR3 region has the DNA TGTGCCAGCAGTGAGCAGCGCGGGCACTATGGCTACACCTTC. It translates to CASSEQRGHYGYTF. The V gene is TRBV25-1, the J gene TRBJ1-2; D not certain. Trimming took 3 bases from V and 3 from J, leaving 11 bases between them. This CDR3 spans 14 amino acids. Per germline, CDR1 MGHDK and CDR2 SYGVNS.

The gene calls are TRBV19 and TRBJ1-1; D is undetermined. This CDR3 is 12 amino acids long. The germline V and J ends were trimmed by 8 bases and 0 bases, with 7 bases remaining between them. Per germline, CDR1 LNHDA and CDR2 SQIVND (reference sequence). The CDR3 reads CASLDLNTEAFF. The CDR3 DNA reads as TGTGCCAGTCTGGACCTGAACACTGAAGCTTTCTTT. Looking up the rest from reference TRBV19 and TRBJ1-1 gives the full variable domain: DGGITQSPKYLFRKEGQNVTLSCEQNLNHDAMYWYRQDPGQGLRLIYYSQIVNDFQKGDIAEGYSVSREKKESFPLTVTSAQKNPTAFYLCASLDLNTEAFFGQGTRLTVV.

The rearrangement links TRBV3-1 to TRBJ1-5, with D perhaps matching TRBD1 (6 bases). Trimming left V 0 bases short and J 6 bases short, with 9 bases between. The germline V gene encodes CDR1 LGHDT and CDR2 YNNKEL (reference sequence). This CDR3 contains 14 residues. CDR3 in DNA: TGTGCCAGCAGCCAAGAGGGGGGCGGTCAGCCCCAGCATTTT. It specifies CASSQEGGGQPQHF.

This clonotype was observed at least ten times. The chain is built from TRBV28 and TRBJ1-5, with D hard to call. The CDR3 is made up of 14 amino acids. The germline CDR1 and CDR2 sequences are MDHEN and SYDVKM. V was cut by 7 bases and J by 7 bases, with 17 bases left in between. The CDR3 region has the DNA TGTGCCAGCACCATAGCTAGGGTTCGGCAGCCCCAGCATTTT. Amino acid sequence: CASTIARVRQPQHF.

This clonotype was picked up a small number of times. The gene calls are TRBV4-1 and TRBJ1-4; D not certain. This CDR3 contains 15 residues. The germline V gene encodes CDR1 MGHRA and CDR2 YSYEKL. The V end lost 1 base, the J end lost 0 bases, and 6 bases lay between the germline ends. CDR3 residues: CASSQAGSTNEKLFF. The CDR3 DNA follows: TGCGCCAGCAGCCAAGCTGGTTCAACTAATGAAAAACTGTTTTTT.

This sequence joins TRBV7-6 and TRBJ1-1; the match to TRBD1 covers 9 bases. The CDR3 is 15 residues long. V dropped 5 bases and J dropped 3; count of bases not matched to a gene: 7. CDR1 is SGHVS and CDR2 is FNYEAQ in the germline V gene. For the CDR3, the DNA is TGTGCCAGCAGCCCACAGGGGGCTGGGGACACTGAAGCTTTCTTT. It is translated as CASSPQGAGDTEAFF.

This clonotype was seen once. The V gene is TRBV7-2, the J gene TRBJ2-3; 7 bases agree with TRBD2. V gave up 5 bases and J gave up 4 bases; unmatched junction bases: 6. The V gene's germline CDR1 is SGHTA and CDR2 FQGNSA. The CDR3 spans 14 residues. The CDR3 DNA reads TGTGCCAGCAGCCGCCCGGGGGGAGCAGATACGCAGTATTTT. It is translated as CASSRPGGADTQYF.

Comments on this clonotype: Just one base apart from a much larger clone, this may be a read error. Here the CDR3 reads CASGQTAMNTEAFF. The DNA for the CDR3 is TGTGCCAGCGGCCAGACAGCAATGAACACTGAAGCTTTCTTT. This rearrangement joins TRBV6-2 or TRBV6-3 to TRBJ1-1; D may be TRBD1 (5 bases). CDR1 is MNHEY, CDR2 SVGEGT, per germline. CDR3 length equals 14 residues. V was trimmed by 8 bases and J by 0 bases, leaving 13 bases between them.

In this sample, this clonotype turned up a few times. The rearrangement joins TRBV2 to TRBJ1-2, with D uncertain. CDR1 SNHLY and CDR2 FYNNEI come from the germline V gene. The CDR3 extends over 13 amino acids. Trimming took off 4 bases at V and 5 bases at J, with 11 bases between the two ends. The CDR3 reads CASSGQVPYGYTF. DNA for the CDR3: TGTGCCAGCAGTGGCCAGGTTCCATATGGCTACACCTTC.

This chain connects TRBV2 to TRBJ1-6; TRBD1 aligns across 8 bases. Germline lookup yields CDR1 SNHLY and CDR2 FYNNEI. Trimming took 5 bases from V and 5 from J; bases not matched to a gene: 11. The CDR3 runs to 17 residues. The CDR3 nucleotides are TGTGCCAGCAGTATAGACAGGGGAGGACTTGATAATTCACCCCTCCACTTT. As protein: CASSIDRGGLDNSPLHF.

The V call is TRBV28, the J call TRBJ2-5; TRBD1 agrees at 12 bases. The CDR3 is made up of 14 amino acids. Germline CDR1 reads MDHEN; CDR2 reads SYDVKM. The junction had 8 bases not matched to a gene; V was cut back by 10 bases and J by 5 bases. The CDR3 region is CATLGTGGTETQYF. The CDR3 bases are TGTGCCACCTTGGGGACAGGGGGCACGGAGACCCAGTACTTC.

This clonotype was counted only a few times. V gene TRBV7-9 combines with J gene TRBJ2-7, with D maybe TRBD2 (6 bases). The CDR3 has 14 residues. The germline gives CDR1 SEHNR, CDR2 FQNEAQ (reference sequence). Trimming took 5 bases from V and 5 from J, leaving 16 bases between them. The CDR3 protein is CASSPRAGINEQYV. Written as DNA, the CDR3 is TGTGCCAGCAGCCCTAGAGCGGGTATCAACGAGCAGTACGTC.

The chain carries TRBV6-6 and TRBJ1-3; D is ambiguous. V was cut by 2 bases and J by 4 bases, with 9 bases left in between. The germline V gene has CDR1 MNHNY and CDR2 SVGAGI (reference sequence). This CDR3 contains 14 residues. Here the CDR3 reads CASSYAGSGNTIYF. Here the CDR3 DNA reads TGTGCCAGCAGTTACGCGGGTTCCGGAAACACCATATATTTT.

The J gene is TRBJ1-5, the V gene TRBV6-1, with a weak D call TRBD1 (6 bases). CDR3 size: 13 residues. Per the germline V gene, CDR1 is MNHNS and CDR2 is SASEGT. V lost 11 bases to trimming and J lost 3 bases, with 14 bases between them. CDR3 region: CARQGSLNQPQHF. DNA of the CDR3: TGTGCCCGCCAGGGGTCCCTCAATCAGCCCCAGCATTTT.

This clonotype was counted many times. CDR3 nucleotides: TGTGCCAGCAGTTTGACCGGGAGCTATGGCTACACCTTC. Translating it yields CASSLTGSYGYTF. The rearrangement links TRBV27 to TRBJ1-2; D gene unclear. V shed 3 bases and J shed 4 bases, with 9 bases lying between them. This CDR3 is built from 13 residues. Germline CDR1 reads MNHEY; CDR2 reads SMNVEV (reference sequence).

The J gene is TRBJ1-1, the V gene TRBV20-1, with 8 positions matching TRBD1. The germline gives CDR1 DFQATT, CDR2 SNEGSKA (reference sequence). Trimming took 1 base from V and 0 from J; bases not matched to a gene: 7. The CDR3 loop spans 16 amino acids. CDR3 bases: TGCAGTGCTAGAGGGGAAGCAGGGGGCCTGAACACTGAAGCTTTCTTT. Protein: CSARGEAGGLNTEAFF.

This clonotype was found many times. The V and J genes are TRBV7-2 and TRBJ2-1; D is ambiguous. Deletions cut 7 bases from V and 1 base from J, with 14 bases between. CDR1 is SGHTA and CDR2 is FQGNSA in the germline V gene. CDR3 size: 15 residues. CDR3 region: CASIPAPPSYNEQFF. The CDR3, as DNA: TGTGCCAGCATCCCAGCCCCGCCGTCCTACAATGAGCAGTTCTTC.

This clonotype has just a few counts. This chain joins TRBV7-2 and TRBJ2-4; TRBD1 matches 9 bases. Germline V lookup: CDR1 SGHTA, CDR2 FQGNSA. The CDR3 runs 16 residues. V lost 4 bases to trimming and J lost 0 bases; unmatched junction nucleotides: 4. The CDR3 DNA reads as TGTGCCAGCAGCTGGGGACAGGGAACAGCCAAAAACATTCAGTACTTC. It yields the protein CASSWGQGTAKNIQYF.

With regard to this clonotype: It may be a read error: a sequence one base away is much more abundant. No conserved phenylalanine or tryptophan ends this CDR3, so it is likely a read error. This chain links TRBV28 with TRBJ1-1; possible D gene TRBD1, 5 bases. V was cut by 7 bases and J by 1 base, with 13 bases left in between. The CDR3 contains 14 residues. The germline CDR1 and CDR2 sequences are MDHEN and SYDVKM. CDR3 DNA: TGTGCCAGCATCTCATCGACAGCGAACACTGAAGCTTTCCTT. This encodes CASISSTANTEAFL.

The chain combines TRBV20-1 with TRBJ2-5; TRBD1 matches at 7 bases. This CDR3 has 14 amino acids. The V gene's germline CDR1 is DFQATT and CDR2 SNEGSKA (reference sequence). V was pared by 3 bases and J by 2 bases, with 6 bases of the junction left unmatched. Written as DNA, the CDR3 is TGCAGTGCTAGGGCAGGCAGGGGGCAAGAGACCCAGTACTTC. Protein: CSARAGRGQETQYF.

The rearrangement joins TRBV6-1 to TRBJ2-5; 10 bases agree with TRBD1. Germline loops: CDR1 MNHNS, CDR2 SASEGT. The CDR3 is made up of 18 amino acids. V lost 0 bases to trimming and J lost 0 bases; unmatched junction nucleotides: 7. The CDR3 loop is CASSEAGQGRGYQETQYF. The CDR3 nucleotides read TGTGCCAGCAGTGAAGCGGGACAGGGGAGGGGGTACCAAGAGACCCAGTACTTC.

This clonotype was counted many times. The rearrangement joins TRBV7-2 to TRBJ2-3, with D possibly TRBD2 on 6 matching bases. Deletions cut 2 bases from V and 0 bases from J, with 9 bases between. The germline CDR1 and CDR2 sequences are SGHTA and FQGNSA. The CDR3 spans 15 residues. The CDR3 region has the DNA TGTGCCAGCAGCTTAACTAGCTATAGCACAGATACGCAGTATTTT. Its translation: CASSLTSYSTDTQYF.

Remarks on this clonotype: A much larger clone differs by one base, so this may be a read error. The chain carries TRBV7-9 and TRBJ2-3; 8 bases are a match to TRBD2. Germline trimming cut 1 base from V and 2 bases from J; bases unmatched to any gene: 8. Per the germline V gene, CDR1 is SEHNR and CDR2 is FQNEAQ (reference sequence). CDR3 length: 17 residues. The CDR3 sequence is CASSLERTSWDTDTQYF. For the CDR3, the DNA is TGTGCCAGCAGCTTAGAACGGACTAGCTGGGACACAGATACGCAGTATTTT.